This T cell receptor beta chain originates from a study of CD8 T cells in ankylosing spondylitis. This CDR3 comprises 14 residues. With 3 bases removed from V and 3 bases from J, the gap between germline ends came to 12 bases. Germline assignment: CDR1 DFQATT and CDR2 SNEGSKA (reference sequence). Each TCR beta library was made by quantitative 5'-RACE that incorporated molecular barcodes. Using its own MiXCR run on the 5' RACE reads, TCRdb lists one record per CDR3 protein. The table has roughly 220,000 distinct CDR3 sequences, about 11% seen once; the top ten hold about 20%. This clonotype was recorded many times.

V and J are TRBV20-1 and TRBJ1-5, with a weak D call TRBD1 (5 bases). The receptor's source is a male donor with ankylosing spondylitis or in good health (not recorded which). Material: blood, either unsorted or a sorted T cell fraction (not recorded which). CDR3 amino acids: CSASGGRDNQPQHF. In nucleotides, the CDR3 is TGCAGTGCTAGTGGGGGACGGGACAATCAGCCCCAGCATTTT.